This TCR beta chain was documented in a study of cytomegalovirus exposure and HLA in healthy donors. Study-level points and caveats: Presence/absence analyses rested on an assumption that sequencing depth was roughly uniform across donors. TCR beta sequences numbering 16,951 were associated with HLA alleles at 0.05 false discovery rate in a later analysis.

There are 15 residues in the CDR3. The germline V gene has CDR1 SEHNR and CDR2 FQNEAQ (reference sequence). As regards this clone: Its target is not known. One junction end disagrees with the germline gene, perhaps due to a read error.

60 Vbeta and 13 Jbeta primers were used in PCR. Generated by immunoSEQ multiplex PCR, the TCRdb table keeps only in-frame clones and is missing some. This sample has under 200,000 clones, with roughly 80% found just once. The receptor's source is a male donor in good health and CMV-seronegative. The genes are TRBV7-9 and TRBJ2-1; 8 nucleotides line up with TRBD2. What was sequenced was PBMCs. Here the CDR3 reads CASSLAGRSYNEQFF. The CDR3 coding sequence is TGTGCCAGCAGCCTAGCGGGCCGCTCCTACAATGAGCAGTTCTTC.